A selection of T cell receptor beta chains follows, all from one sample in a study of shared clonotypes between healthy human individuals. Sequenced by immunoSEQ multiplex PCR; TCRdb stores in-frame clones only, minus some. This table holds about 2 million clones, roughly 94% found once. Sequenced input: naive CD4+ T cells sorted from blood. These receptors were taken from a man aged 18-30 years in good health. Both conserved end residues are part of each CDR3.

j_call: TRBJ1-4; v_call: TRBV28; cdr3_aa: CAGGAGPDEKLFF
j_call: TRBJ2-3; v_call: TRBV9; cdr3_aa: CASSVGQGQNHGTDTQYF
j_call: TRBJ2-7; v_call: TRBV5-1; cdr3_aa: CASSLETAYEQYF
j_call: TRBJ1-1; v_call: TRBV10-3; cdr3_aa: CAISGGGNTEAFF
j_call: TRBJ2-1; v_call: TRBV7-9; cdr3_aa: CASSHRLAGVNEQFF
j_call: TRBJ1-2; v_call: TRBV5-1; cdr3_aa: CASSLAPLGNYGYTF
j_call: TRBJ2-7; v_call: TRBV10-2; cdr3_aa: CASSERQGSGTEQYF
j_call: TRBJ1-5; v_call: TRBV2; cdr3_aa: CASSEGQGDNQPQHF
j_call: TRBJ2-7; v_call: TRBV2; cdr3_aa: CASKGTAGTYEQYF
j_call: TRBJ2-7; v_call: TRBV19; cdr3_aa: CASRLTGTGGYEQYF
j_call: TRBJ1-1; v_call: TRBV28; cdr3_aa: CASSGQHTEAFF
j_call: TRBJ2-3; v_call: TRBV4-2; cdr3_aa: CASSQVPGLAGVDTQYF
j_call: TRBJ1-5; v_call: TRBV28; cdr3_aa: CASSSTTSQHF
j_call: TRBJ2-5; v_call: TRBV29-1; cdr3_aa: CSVGRGVQETQYF
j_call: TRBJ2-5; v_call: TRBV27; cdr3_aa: CASSLYREGAQYF
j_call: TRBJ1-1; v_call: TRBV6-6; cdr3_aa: CASSYALGTNTEAFF
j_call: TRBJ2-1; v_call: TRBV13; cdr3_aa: CASSSIRDYPYNEQFF
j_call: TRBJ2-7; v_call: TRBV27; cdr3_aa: CASSLSFGTGRYEQYF
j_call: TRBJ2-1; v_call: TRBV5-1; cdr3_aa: CASRPPGGASYNEQFF
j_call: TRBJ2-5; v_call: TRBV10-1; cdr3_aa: CASSESGGWETQYF
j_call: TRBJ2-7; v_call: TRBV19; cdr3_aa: CASSIGGTGSYEQYF
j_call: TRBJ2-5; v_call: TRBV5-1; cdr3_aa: CASSRDSTGETQYF
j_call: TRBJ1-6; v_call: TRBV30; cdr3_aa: CARGEGGYNSPLHF
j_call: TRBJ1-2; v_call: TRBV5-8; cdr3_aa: CASSLIGGADYGYTF
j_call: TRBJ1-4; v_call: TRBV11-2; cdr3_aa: CASSSVLGDEKLFF
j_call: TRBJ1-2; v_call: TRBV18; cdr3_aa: CASSPTGSDGYTF
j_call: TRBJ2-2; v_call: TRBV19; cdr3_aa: CASSIRGTGRNTGELFF
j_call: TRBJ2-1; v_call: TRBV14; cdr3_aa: CASSPLGTGYSNEQFF
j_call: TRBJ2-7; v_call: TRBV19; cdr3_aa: CASGTFGGYEQYF
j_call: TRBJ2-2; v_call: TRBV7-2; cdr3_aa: CASTRQGGYTGELFF
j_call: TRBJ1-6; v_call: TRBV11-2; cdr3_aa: CASSTQALSPLHF
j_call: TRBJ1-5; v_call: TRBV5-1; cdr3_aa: CASSLEPNQPQHF
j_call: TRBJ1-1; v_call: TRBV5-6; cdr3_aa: CASTRVGGRMNTEAFF
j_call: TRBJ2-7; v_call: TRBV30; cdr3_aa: CAWSRGGSSYEQYF
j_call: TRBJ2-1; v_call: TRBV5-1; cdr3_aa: CASSQGLRGEQFF